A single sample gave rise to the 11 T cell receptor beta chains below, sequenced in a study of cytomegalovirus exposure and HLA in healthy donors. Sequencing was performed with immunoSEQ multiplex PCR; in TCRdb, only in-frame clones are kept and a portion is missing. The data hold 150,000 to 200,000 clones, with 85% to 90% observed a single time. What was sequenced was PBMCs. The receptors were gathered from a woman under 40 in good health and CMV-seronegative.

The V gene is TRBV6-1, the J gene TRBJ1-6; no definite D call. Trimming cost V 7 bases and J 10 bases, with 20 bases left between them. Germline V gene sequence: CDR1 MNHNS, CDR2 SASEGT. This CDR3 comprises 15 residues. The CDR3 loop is CASTWRASEGSPLHF. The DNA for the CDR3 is TGTGCCAGCACCTGGAGGGCCTCTGAGGGATCACCCCTCCACTTT.

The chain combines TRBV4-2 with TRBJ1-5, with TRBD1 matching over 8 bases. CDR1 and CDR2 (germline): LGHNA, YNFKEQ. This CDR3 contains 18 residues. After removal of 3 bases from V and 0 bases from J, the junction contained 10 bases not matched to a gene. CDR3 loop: CASSQARGRGYSNQPQHF. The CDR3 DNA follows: TGTGCCAGCAGCCAGGCCAGGGGGCGCGGGTATAGCAATCAGCCCCAGCATTTT.

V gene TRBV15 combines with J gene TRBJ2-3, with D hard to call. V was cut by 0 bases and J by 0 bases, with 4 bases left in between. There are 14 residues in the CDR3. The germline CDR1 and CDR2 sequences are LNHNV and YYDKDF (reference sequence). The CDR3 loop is CATSRDASTDTQYF. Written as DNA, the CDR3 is TGTGCCACCAGCAGAGACGCGAGCACAGATACGCAGTATTTT.

CDR3 region: CASSETRQYSNQPQHF. Written as DNA, the CDR3 is TGTGCCAGCAGTGAAACGCGACAGTATAGCAATCAGCCCCAGCATTTT. This chain uses TRBV6-1 with TRBJ1-5, with TRBD1 as a possible D gene (5 bases). CDR3 size: 16 residues. The germline V gene encodes CDR1 MNHNS and CDR2 SASEGT. V was cut by 2 bases and J by 0 bases, with 11 bases left in between.

In DNA form, the CDR3 reads TGTGCCAGCAGCCCGGACAGTTATGGCTACACCTTC. Amino acids: CASSPDSYGYTF. This chain uses TRBV6-5 with TRBJ1-2; D perhaps matches TRBD1 (6 bases). The CDR3 totals 12 residues. CDR1 is MNHEY and CDR2 is SVGAGI in the germline V gene. The germline V and J ends were trimmed by 6 bases and 5 bases, with 10 bases remaining between them.

The CDR3 bases are TGTGCCAGCAGTTTAAGGAGTGGCAGGGGCTACGAGCAGTACTTC. It encodes CASSLRSGRGYEQYF. This sequence joins TRBV27 and TRBJ2-7, with a tentative D call TRBD1 (6 bases). The CDR3 runs to 15 residues. CDR1 is MNHEY, CDR2 SMNVEV, per germline (reference sequence). Trimming shortened V by 2 bases and J by 3 bases, and 14 bases separated the two germline ends.

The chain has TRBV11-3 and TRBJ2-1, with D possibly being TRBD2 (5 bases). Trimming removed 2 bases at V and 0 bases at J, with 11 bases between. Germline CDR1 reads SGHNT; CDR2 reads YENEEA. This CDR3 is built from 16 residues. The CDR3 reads CASSLNLARSYNEQFF. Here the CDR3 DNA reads TGTGCCAGCAGCTTAAACCTAGCCCGCTCCTACAATGAGCAGTTCTTC.

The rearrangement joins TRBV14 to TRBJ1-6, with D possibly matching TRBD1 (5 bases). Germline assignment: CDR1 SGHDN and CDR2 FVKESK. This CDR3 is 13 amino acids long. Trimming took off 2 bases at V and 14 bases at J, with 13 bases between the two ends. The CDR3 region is CASSQTQGIALHF. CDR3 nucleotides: TGTGCCAGCAGCCAAACCCAGGGTATAGCCCTCCACTTT.

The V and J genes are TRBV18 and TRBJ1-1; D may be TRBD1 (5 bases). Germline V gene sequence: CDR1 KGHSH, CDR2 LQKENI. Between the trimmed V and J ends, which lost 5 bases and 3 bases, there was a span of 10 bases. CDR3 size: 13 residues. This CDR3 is CASSFDRYTEAFF. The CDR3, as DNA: TGTGCCAGCTCATTTGACAGATACACTGAAGCTTTCTTT.

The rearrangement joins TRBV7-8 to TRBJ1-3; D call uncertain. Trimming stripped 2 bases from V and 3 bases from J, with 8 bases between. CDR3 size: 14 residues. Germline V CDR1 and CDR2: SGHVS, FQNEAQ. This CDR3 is CASSLLTVGNTIYF. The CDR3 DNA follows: TGTGCCAGCAGCTTACTGACTGTTGGAAACACCATATATTTT.

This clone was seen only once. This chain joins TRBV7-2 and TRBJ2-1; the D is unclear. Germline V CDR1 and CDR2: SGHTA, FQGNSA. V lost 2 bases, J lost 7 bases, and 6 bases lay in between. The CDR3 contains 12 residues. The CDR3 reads CASSLYGNEQFF. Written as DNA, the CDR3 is TGTGCCAGCAGCTTATACGGGAATGAGCAGTTCTTC.